This T cell receptor (beta chain) was identified in a study of CD8 T cells in Susac syndrome (dated by TCRdb to between 2018 and 2021). Concerning the study at large: Whether CD8+ T cell activation and differentiation in Susac syndrome was antigen driven was tested using repertoire sequencing. Clonality of the CD8+ T cell repertoire was compared between eleven to twelve healthy donors, about 14 Susac syndrome patients and 15 multiple sclerosis patients.

Peripheral blood CD8+ and CD4+ T cells from healthy donors, Susac syndrome patients and multiple sclerosis patients were profiled by high-throughput TCR beta sequencing. Healthy donors were age- and sex-matched controls. Bulk CD8+ and CD4+ T cells were purified by magnetic negative isolation, whereas CD8+ TEMRA cells were enriched by FACS. Blood was collected in EDTA tubes and processed within 24 hours, with PBMCs isolated through density gradient centrifugation. PBMCs intended for TCR sequencing were frozen in liquid nitrogen and were later thawed in a 37 degrees C water bath. A purity of at least 90% was achieved for sorted or isolated CD4+, CD8+ and CD8+ TEMRA cells. The CDR3 goes from the cysteine to the phenylalanine over 18 residues. Just the 54-base CDR3 DNA is kept, in frame starting at base 1. Trimming takes 3 bases off V and 1 base off J; junction bases not matched to a gene: 8. The germline V gene encodes CDR1 MDHEN and CDR2 SYDVKM.

Study-wide findings and limitations: The TCR sequencing and HLA analysis was acknowledged to have included a relatively small number of individuals.

Only one count was recorded for this clonotype. What this receptor recognizes is not known. Base qualities are not at hand, and no much larger clone is one base apart. A single read constitutes weak evidence. RNA was extracted using the RNeasy kit, and about 0.45 to 1 microgram was reverse transcribed with random hexamers. The immunoSEQ multiplex PCR assay, which covers 54 Vbeta and 13 Jbeta segments, was used to amplify TCR beta CDR3 regions. Bias from PCR amplification was corrected by using a synthetic template baseline for primer optimization and for computational correction. The study's own analysis went as follows. Reads were assigned to V, D and J genes according to IMGT and analyzed in immunoSEQ Analyzer, with only productive sequences retained. Clonality was calculated as one minus the Shannon entropy normalized by log2 of the number of productive unique sequences. Public and private clones were assessed among the 100 most prevalent clones of each patient and control. Clones were defined as Susac-specific if absent from the healthy and MS cohorts, from 1052 published viral clones and from other ImmuneACCESS disease sequences. Starting from the raw public reads, TCRdb applied fastp trimming at Q25, assembled clones with MiXCR and retained in-frame beta chains. Entries are consolidated by CDR3 protein sequence, retaining the most common genes and DNA. For this entry, the V and J calls and clone size follow TCRdb and not the study's own pipeline. The sample records 45,000 or so distinct CDR3 sequences, 90% to 95% of which are singletons. In total, the top ten clones hold about 0.5% of the sample.

The sequence was collected from a human donor in good health. The sequence is built from TRBV28 and TRBJ2-4; 11 nucleotides in the junction match TRBD2. The specimen sequenced was CD8+ T cells from PBMCs. The DNA is TGTGCCAGCAGTTTGGTTAGCGGGAGGGCCCCGGCCAAAAACATTCAGTACTTC. Its amino acids are CASSLVSGRAPAKNIQYF.